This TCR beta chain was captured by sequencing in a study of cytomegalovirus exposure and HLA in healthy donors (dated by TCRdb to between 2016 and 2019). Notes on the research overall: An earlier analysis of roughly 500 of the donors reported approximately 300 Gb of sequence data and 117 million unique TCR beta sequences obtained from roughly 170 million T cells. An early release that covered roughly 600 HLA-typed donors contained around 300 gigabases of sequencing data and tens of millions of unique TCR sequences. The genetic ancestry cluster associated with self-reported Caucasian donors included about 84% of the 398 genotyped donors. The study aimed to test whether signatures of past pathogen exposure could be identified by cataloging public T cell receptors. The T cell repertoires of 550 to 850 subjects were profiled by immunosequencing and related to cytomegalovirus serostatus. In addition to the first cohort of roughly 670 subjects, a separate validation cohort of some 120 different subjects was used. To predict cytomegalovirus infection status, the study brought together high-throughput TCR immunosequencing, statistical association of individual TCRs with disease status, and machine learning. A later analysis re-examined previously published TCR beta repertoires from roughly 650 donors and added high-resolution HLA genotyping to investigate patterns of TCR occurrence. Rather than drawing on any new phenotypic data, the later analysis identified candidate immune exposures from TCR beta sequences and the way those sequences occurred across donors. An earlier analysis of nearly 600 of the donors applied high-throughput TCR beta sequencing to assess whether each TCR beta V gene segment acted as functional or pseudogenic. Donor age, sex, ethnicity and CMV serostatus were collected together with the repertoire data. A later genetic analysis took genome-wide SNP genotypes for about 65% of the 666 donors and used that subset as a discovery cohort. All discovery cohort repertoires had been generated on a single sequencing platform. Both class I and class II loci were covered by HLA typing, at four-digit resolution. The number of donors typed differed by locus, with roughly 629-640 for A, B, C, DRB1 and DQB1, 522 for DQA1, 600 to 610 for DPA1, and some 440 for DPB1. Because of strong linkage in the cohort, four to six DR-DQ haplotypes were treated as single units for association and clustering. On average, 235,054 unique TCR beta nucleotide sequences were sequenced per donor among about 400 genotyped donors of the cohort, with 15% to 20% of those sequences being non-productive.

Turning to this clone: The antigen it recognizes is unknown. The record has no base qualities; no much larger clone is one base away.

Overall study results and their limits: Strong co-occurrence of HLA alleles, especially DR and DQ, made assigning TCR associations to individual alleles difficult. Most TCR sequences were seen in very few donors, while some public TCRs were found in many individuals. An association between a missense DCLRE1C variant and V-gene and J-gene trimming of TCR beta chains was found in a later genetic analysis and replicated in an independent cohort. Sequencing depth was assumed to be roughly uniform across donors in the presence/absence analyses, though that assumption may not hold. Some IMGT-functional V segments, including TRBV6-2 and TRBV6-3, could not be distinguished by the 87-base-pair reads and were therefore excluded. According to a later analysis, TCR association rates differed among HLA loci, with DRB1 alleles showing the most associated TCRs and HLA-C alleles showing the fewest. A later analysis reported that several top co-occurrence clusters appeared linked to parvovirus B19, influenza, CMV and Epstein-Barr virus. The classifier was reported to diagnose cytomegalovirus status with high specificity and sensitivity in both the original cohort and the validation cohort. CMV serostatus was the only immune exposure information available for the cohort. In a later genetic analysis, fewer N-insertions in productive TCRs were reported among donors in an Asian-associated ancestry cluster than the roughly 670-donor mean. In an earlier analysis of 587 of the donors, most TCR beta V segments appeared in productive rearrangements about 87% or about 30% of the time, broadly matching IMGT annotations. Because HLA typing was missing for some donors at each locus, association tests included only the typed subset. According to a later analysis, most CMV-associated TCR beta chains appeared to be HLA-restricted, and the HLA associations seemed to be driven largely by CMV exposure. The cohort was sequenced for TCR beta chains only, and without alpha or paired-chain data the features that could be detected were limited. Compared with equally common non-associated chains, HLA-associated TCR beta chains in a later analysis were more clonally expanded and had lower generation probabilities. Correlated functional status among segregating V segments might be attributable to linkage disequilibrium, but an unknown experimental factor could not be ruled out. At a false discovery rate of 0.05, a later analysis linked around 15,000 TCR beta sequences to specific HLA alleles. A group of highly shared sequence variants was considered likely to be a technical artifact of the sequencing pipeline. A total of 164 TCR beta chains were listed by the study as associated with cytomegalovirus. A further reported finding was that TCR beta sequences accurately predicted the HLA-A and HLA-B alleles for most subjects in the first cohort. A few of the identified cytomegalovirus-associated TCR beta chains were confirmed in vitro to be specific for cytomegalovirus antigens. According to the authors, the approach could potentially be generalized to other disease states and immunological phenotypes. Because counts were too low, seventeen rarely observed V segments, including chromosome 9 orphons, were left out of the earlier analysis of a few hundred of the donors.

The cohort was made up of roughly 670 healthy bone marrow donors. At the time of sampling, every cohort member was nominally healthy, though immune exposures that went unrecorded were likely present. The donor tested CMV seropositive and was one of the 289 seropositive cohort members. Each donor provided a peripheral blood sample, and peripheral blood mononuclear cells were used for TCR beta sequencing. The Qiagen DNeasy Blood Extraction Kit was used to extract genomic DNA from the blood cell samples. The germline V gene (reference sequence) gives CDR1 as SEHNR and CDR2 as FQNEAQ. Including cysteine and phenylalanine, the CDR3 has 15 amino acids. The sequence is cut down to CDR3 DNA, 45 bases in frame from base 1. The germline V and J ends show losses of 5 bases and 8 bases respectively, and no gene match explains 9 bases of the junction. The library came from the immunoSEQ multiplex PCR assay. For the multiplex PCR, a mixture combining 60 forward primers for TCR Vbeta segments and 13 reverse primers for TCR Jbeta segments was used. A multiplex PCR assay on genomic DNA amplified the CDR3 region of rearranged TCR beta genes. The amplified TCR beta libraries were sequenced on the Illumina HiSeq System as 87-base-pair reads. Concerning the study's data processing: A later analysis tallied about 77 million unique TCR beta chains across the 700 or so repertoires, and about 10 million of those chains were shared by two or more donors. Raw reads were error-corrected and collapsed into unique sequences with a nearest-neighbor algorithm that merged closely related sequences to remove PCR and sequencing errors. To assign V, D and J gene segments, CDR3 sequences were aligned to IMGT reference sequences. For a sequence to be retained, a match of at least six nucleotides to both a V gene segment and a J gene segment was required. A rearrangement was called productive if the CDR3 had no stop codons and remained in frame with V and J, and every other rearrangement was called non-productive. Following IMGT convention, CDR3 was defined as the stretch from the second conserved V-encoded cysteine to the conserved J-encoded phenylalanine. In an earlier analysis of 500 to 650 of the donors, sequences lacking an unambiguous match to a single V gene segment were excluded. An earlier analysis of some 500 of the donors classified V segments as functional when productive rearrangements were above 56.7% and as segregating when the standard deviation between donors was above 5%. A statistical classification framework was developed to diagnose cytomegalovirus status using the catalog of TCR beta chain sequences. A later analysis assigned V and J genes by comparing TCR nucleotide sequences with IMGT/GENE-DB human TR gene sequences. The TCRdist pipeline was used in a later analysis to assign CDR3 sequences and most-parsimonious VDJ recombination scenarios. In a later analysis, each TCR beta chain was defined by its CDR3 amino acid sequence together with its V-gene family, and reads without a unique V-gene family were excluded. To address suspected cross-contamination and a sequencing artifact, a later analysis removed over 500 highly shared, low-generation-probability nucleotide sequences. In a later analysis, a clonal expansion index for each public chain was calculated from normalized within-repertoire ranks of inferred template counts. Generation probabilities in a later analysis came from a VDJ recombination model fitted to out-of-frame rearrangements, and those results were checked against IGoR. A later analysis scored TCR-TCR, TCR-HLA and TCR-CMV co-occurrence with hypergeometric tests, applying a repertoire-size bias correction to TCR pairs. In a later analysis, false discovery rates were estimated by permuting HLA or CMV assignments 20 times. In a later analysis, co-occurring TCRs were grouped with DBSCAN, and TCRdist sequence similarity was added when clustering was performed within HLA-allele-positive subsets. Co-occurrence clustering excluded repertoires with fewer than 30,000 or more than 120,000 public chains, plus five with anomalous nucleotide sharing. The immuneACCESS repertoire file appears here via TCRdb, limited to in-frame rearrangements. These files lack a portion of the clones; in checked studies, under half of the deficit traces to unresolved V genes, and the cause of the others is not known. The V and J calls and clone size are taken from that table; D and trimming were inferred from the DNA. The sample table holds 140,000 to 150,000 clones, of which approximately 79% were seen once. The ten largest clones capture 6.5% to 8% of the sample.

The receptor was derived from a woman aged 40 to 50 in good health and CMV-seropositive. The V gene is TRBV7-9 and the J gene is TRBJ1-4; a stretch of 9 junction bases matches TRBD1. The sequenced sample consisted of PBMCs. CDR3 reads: CASSPGQGTGEKLFF. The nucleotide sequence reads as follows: TGTGCCAGCAGCCCGGGACAGGGAACGGGAGAAAAACTGTTTTTT.